This T cell receptor beta chain was captured by sequencing in a study of T cells expressing NK-cell markers. On the study more broadly: Beta-chain profiling covered CD3+CD56+NKG2C+, CD3+CD56+NKG2C- and CD3+CD56-NKG2C+ sorted subsets. HCMV seropositivity characterized seven of the eight sequenced donors, and seronegativity one.

The study's findings and limits: In a few donors, these clonotypes also led the CD3+CD56-NKG2C+ fraction.

TCRdb reprocessed the 5' RACE reads, keeping one entry per CDR3 protein, no DNA. This sample's clone table lists 250,000 to 300,000 distinct CDR3 sequences. As for this clonotype: What it binds is not known.

Germline V lookup: CDR1 SGHRS, CDR2 YFSETQ. The CDR3 totals 18 residues. This rearrangement joins TRBV5-1 to TRBJ2-1; no DNA is available, so the TRBD2 call from TCRdb remains unchecked. The source material was blood T cells: a sorted CD56 or NKG2C T cell subset, CD4+ or CD8+ T cells, or bulk PBMC T cells (not recorded which). The TCR originated in a man younger than 30 in good health. This chain's CDR3 is CASSLPGLAGEGFHEQFF.